This T cell receptor beta chain was retrieved from a study of beta chain features in type 1 diabetes. cDNA synthesis used the whole RNA isolate, giving expressed TCRB sequences. The method was immunoSEQ multiplex PCR; TCRdb's version includes in-frame clones alone and lacks a portion of them. The sample lists some 150,000 clones, 40% to 60% occurring once. The CDR3 runs to 14 residues. The germline gives CDR1 LNHDA, CDR2 SQIVND (reference sequence). Trimming at V came to 4 bases and at J to 6 bases, leaving 1 base not matched to a gene. Sequencing input: Tregs from blood. The chain joins TRBV19 to TRBJ2-1; 12 bases fit TRBD2. The receptor comes from a young man in good health. The CDR3 here is CASSTSGRANEQFF. The CDR3 region has the DNA TGTGCCAGTAGTACTAGCGGGAGGGCCAATGAGCAGTTCTTC.